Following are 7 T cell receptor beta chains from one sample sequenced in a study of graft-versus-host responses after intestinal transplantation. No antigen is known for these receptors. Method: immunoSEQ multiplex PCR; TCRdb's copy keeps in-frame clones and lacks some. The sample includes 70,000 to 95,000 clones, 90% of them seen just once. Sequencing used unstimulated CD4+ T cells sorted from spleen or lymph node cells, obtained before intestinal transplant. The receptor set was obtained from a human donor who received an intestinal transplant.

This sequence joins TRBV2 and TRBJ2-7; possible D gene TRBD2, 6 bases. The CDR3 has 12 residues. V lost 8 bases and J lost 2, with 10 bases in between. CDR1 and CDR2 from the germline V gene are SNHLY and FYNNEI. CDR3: CASGGRTYEQYF. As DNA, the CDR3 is TGTGCCAGCGGGGGGAGGACCTACGAGCAGTACTTC.

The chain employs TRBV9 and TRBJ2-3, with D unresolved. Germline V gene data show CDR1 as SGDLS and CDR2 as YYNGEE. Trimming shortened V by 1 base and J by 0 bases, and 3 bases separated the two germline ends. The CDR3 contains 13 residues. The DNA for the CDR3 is TGTGCCAGCAGCGTACTTAGCACAGATACGCAGTATTTT. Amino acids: CASSVLSTDTQYF.

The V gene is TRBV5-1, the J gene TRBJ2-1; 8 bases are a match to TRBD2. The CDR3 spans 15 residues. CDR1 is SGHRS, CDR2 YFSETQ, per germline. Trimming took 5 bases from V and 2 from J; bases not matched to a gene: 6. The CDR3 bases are TGCGCCAGCAGACTGACGGGGGGGACCTACAATGAGCAGTTCTTC. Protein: CASRLTGGTYNEQFF.

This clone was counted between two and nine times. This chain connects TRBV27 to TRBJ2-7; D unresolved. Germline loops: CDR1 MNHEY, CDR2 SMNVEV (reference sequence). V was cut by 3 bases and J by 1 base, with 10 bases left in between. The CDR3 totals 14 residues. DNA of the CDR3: TGTGCCAGCAGTTTTAGCCTCCCGTCCTACGAGCAGTACTTC. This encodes CASSFSLPSYEQYF.

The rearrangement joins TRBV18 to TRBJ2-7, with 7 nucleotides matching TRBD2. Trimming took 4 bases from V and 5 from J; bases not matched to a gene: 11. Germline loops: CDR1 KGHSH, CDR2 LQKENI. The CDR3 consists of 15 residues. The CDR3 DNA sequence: TGTGCCAGCTCACGATCCGGGGGGAGTGGCGACGAGCAGTACTTC. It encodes CASSRSGGSGDEQYF.

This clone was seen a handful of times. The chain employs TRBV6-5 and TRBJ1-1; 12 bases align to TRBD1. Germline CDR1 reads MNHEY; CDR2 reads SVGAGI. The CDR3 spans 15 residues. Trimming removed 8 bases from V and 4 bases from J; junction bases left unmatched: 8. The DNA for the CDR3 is TGTGCCAGCGCCCGGGACAGGGGGCGGGGCACTGAAGCTTTCTTT. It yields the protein CASARDRGRGTEAFF.

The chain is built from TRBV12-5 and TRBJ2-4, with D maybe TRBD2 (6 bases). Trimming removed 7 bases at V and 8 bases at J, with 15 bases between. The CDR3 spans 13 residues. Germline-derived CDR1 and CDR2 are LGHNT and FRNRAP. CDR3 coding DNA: TGTGCTAGTGTCCCTGGGGGGTCGGACATTCAGTACTTC. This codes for CASVPGGSDIQYF.